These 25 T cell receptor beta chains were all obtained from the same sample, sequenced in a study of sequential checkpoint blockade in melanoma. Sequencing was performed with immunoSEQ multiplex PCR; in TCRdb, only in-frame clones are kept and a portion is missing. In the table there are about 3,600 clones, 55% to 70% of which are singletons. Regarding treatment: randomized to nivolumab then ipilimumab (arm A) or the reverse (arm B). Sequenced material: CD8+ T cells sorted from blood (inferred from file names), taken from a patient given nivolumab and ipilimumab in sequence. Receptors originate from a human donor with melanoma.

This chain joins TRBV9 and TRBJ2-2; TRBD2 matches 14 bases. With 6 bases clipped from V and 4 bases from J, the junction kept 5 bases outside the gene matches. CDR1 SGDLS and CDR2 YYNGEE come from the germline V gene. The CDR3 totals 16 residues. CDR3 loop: CASTGTSGSLTGELFF. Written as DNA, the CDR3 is TGTGCCAGCACCGGGACTAGCGGGAGTCTCACCGGGGAGCTGTTTTTT.

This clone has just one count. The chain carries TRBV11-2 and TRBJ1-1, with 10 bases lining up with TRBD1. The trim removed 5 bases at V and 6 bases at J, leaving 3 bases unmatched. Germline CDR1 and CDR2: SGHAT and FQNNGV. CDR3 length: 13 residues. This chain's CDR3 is CASSLGTGAEAFF. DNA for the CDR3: TGTGCCAGCAGCCTAGGGACAGGGGCTGAAGCTTTCTTT.

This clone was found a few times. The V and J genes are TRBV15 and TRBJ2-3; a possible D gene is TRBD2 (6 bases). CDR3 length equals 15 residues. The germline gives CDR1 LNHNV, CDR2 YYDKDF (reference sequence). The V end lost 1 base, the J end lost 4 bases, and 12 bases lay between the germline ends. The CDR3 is CATSRASGVADTQYF. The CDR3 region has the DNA TGTGCCACCAGCAGAGCCTCGGGAGTGGCAGATACGCAGTATTTT. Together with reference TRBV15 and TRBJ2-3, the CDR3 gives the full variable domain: DAMVIQNPRYQVTQFGKPVTLSCSQTLNHNVMYWYQQKSSQAPKLLFHYYDKDFNNEADTPDNFQSRRPNTSFCFLDIRSPGLGDTAMYLCATSRASGVADTQYFGPGTRLTVL.

The CDR3 loop is CASSQGTALGDEQYF. DNA for the CDR3: TGTGCCAGCAGCCAAGGGACAGCCCTCGGGGACGAGCAGTACTTC. The chain employs TRBV14 and TRBJ2-7; D possibly corresponds to TRBD1 (6 bases). There are 15 residues in the CDR3. Germline V gene data show CDR1 as SGHDN and CDR2 as FVKESK. The V end lost 1 base, the J end lost 5 bases, and 15 bases lay between the germline ends.

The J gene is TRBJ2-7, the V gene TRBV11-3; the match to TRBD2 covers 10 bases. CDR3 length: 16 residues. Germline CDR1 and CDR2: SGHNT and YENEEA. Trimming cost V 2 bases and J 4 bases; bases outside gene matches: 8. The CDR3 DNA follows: TGTGCCAGCAGCTTATCCATCGGACTAGCGGCTTACGAGCAGTACTTC. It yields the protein CASSLSIGLAAYEQYF.

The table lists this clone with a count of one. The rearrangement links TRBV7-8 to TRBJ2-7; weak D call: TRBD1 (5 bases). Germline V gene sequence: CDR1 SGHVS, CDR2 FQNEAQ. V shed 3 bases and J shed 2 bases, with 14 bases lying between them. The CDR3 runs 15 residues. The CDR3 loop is CASSFMGRGPYEQYF. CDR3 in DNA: TGTGCCAGCAGCTTTATGGGGCGCGGCCCCTACGAGCAGTACTTC.

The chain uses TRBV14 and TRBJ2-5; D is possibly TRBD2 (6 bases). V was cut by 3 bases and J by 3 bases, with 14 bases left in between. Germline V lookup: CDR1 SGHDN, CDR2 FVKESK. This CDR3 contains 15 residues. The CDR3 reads CASSHGTSLKETQYF. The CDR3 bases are TGTGCCAGCAGCCATGGAACTAGCCTGAAAGAGACCCAGTACTTC.

This CDR3 reads CASGVVGFAYEQYF. The CDR3 DNA follows: TGTGCCAGCGGAGTAGTTGGATTTGCCTACGAGCAGTACTTC. This chain uses TRBV2 with TRBJ2-7; the D is unclear. V was cut by 8 bases and J by 2 bases, with 16 bases left in between. The germline CDR1 and CDR2 sequences are SNHLY and FYNNEI. The CDR3 is 14 amino acids.

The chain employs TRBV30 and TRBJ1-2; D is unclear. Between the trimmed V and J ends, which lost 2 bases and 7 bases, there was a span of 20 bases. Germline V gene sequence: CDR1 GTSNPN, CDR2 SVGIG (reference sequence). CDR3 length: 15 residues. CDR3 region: CAWSTNTPGIGGYTF. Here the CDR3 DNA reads TGTGCCTGGAGTACAAACACACCAGGAATTGGTGGCTACACCTTC.

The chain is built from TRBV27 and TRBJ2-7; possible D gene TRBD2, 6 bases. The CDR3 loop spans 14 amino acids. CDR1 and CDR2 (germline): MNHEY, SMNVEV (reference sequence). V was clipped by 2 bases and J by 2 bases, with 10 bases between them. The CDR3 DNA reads TGTGCCAGCAGTTTAGCGGGGTCCACCTACGAGCAGTACTTC. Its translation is CASSLAGSTYEQYF.

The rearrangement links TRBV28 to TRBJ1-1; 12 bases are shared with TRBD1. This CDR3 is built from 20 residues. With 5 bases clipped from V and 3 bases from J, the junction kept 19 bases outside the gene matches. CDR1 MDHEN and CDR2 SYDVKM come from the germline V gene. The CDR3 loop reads CASSSYTGQGAPRMDTEAFF. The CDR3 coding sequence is TGTGCCAGCAGTAGCTATACGGGACAGGGGGCGCCCCGTATGGACACTGAAGCTTTCTTT. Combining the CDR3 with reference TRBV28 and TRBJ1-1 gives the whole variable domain DVKVTQSSRYLVKRTGEKVFLECVQDMDHENMFWYRQDPGLGLRLIYFSYDVKMKEKGDIPEGYSVSREKKERFSLILESASTNQTSMYLCASSSYTGQGAPRMDTEAFFGQGTRLTVV.

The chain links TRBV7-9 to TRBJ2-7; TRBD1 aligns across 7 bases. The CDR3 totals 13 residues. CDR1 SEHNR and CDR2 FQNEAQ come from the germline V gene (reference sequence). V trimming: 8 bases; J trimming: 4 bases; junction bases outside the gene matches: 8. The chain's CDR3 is CASLLPGGYEQYF. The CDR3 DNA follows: TGTGCCAGCCTTTTGCCAGGGGGATACGAGCAGTACTTC. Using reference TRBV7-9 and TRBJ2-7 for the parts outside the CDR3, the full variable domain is DTGVSQNPRHKITKRGQNVTFRCDPISEHNRLYWYRQTLGQGPEFLTYFQNEAQLEKSRLLSDRFSAERPKGSFSTLEIQRTEQGDSAMYLCASLLPGGYEQYFGPGTRLTVT.

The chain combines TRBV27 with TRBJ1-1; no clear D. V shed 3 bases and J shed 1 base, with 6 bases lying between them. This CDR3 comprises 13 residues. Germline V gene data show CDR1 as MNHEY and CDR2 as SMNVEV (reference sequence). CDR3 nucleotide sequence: TGTGCCAGCAGTTTCTTGGCGAACACTGAAGCTTTCTTT. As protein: CASSFLANTEAFF.

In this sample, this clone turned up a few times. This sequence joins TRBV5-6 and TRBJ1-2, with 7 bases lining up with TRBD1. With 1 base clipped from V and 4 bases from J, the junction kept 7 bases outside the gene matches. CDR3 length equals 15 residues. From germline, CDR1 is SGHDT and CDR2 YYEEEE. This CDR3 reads CASSLRDSVIYGYTF. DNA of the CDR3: TGTGCCAGCAGCTTGAGGGACAGCGTAATCTATGGCTACACCTTC.

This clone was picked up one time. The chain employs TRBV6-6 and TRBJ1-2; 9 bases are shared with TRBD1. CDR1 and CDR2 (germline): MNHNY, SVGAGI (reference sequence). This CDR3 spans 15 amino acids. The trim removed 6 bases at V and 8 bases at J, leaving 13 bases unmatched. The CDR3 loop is CASSHNPWTGEGYTF. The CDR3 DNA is TGTGCCAGCAGCCACAACCCCTGGACAGGGGAGGGCTACACCTTC.

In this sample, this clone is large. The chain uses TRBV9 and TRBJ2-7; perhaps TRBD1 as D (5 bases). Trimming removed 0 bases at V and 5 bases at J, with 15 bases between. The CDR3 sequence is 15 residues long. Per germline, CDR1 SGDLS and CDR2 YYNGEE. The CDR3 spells CASSVEGREVDEQYF. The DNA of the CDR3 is TGTGCCAGCAGCGTAGAGGGCAGGGAAGTCGACGAGCAGTACTTC.

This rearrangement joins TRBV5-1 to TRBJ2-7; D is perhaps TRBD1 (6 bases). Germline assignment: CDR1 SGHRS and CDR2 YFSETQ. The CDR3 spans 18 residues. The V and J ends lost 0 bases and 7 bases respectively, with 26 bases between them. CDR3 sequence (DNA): TGCGCCAGCAGCTTGGGGCTGCACAGACAGGACGATTGGGGAGAGCAGTACTTC. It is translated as CASSLGLHRQDDWGEQYF.

The CDR3 loop reads CASSGSGTGHEQYF. CDR3 coding DNA: TGTGCCAGCAGCGGCTCCGGGACAGGGCACGAGCAGTACTTC. The V call is TRBV9, the J call TRBJ2-7, with TRBD1 identical over 9 bases. The V segment lost 3 bases and the J segment 5 bases; nucleotides outside the gene matches: 6. Germline lookup yields CDR1 SGDLS and CDR2 YYNGEE. The CDR3 has 14 amino acids.

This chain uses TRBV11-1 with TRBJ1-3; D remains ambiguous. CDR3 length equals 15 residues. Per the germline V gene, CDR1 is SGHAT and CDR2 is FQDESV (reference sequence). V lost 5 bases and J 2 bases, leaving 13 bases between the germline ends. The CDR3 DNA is TGTGCCAGCAGCAAAAGTGGGGAGCCTGGAAACACCATATATTTT. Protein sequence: CASSKSGEPGNTIYF.

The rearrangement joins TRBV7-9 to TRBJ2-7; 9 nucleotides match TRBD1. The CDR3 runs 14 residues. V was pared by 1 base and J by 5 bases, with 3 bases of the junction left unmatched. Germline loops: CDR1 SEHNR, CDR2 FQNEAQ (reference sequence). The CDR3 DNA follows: TGTGCCAGCAGCTTAGTGGGGGACAGGGACGAGCAGTACTTC. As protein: CASSLVGDRDEQYF.

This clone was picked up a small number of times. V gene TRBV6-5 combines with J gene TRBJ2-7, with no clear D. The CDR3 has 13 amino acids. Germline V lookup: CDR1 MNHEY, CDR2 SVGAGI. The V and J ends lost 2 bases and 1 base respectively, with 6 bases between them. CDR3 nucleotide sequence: TGTGCCAGCAGTTACGGGCAGTCCTACGAGCAGTACTTC. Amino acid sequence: CASSYGQSYEQYF.

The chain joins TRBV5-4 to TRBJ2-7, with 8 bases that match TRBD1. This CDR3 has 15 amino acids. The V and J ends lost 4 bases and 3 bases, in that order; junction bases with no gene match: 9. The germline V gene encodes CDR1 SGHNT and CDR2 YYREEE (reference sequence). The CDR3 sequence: CASSLSRGQGYEQYF. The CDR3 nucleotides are TGTGCCAGCAGCCTAAGCCGTGGACAGGGCTACGAGCAGTACTTC.

The DNA for the CDR3 is TGTGCCAGCAGCTTAACTGGACCTAGCGGGAGGGCTCCCGAGCAGTACTTC. Its protein is CASSLTGPSGRAPEQYF. The chain carries TRBV7-3 and TRBJ2-7; 12 bases are a match to TRBD2. Germline CDR1 SGHTA, CDR2 FQGTGA. V gave up 0 bases and J gave up 6 bases; unmatched junction bases: 9. This CDR3 has 17 amino acids.

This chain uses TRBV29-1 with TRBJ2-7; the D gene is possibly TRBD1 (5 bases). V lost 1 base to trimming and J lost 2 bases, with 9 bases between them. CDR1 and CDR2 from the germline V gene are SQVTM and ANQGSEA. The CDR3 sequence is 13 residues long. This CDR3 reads CSVEGQGPYEQYF. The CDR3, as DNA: TGCAGCGTTGAAGGGCAGGGCCCCTACGAGCAGTACTTC.

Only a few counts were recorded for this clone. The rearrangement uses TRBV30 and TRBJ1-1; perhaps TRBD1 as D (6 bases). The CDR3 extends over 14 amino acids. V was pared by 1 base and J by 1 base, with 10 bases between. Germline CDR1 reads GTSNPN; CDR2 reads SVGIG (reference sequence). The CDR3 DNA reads TGTGCCTGGAGTGAAACGACAGGGAACACTGAAGCTTTCTTT. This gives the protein CAWSETTGNTEAFF.